The subject of this entry is one TCR beta chain. Its antigen is still unknown. Assay used: immunoSEQ multiplex PCR; TCRdb lists only in-frame clones, some missing. The sample includes around 6,400 clones, roughly four fifths of them seen just once. This entry is derived from a study of chemoradiotherapy in HPV16-positive cancers. Study overall: Candidate HPV-specific clones and shared TCR motifs came from two HPV16-positive patients.

V shed 1 base and J shed 5 bases, with 15 bases lying between them. The CDR3 is 15 residues long. Germline V gene lookup returns CDR1 LGHNA and CDR2 YNFKEQ. Repertoires were sampled repeatedly during chemoradiotherapy. Study-level findings and limits: HPV-specific T cells were functionally defined from only two HPV16-positive patients. For HPV16-positive patients, expanding HPV-responsive T cells associated with longer recurrence-free survival.

The chain joins TRBV4-2 to TRBJ2-7; D is possibly TRBD1 (6 bases). Sampling was done from a patient who underwent chemoradiotherapy. This sequence originates from a human donor with HPV-associated anogenital cancer. The CDR3 coding sequence is TGTGCCAGCAGCCAAGTCCCCAGGGGTATCCACGAGCAGTACTTC. Its translation is CASSQVPRGIHEQYF.